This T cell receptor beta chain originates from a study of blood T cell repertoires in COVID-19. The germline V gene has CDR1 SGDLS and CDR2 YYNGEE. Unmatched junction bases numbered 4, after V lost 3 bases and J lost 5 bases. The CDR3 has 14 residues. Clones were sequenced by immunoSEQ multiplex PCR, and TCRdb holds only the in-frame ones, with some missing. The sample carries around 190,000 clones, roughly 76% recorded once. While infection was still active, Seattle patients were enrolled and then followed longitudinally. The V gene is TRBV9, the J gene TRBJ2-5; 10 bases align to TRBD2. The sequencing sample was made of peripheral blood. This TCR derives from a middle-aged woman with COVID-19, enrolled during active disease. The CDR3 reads CASSEGLAQETQYF. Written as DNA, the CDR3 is TGTGCCAGCAGCGAGGGACTAGCGCAGGAGACCCAGTACTTC.